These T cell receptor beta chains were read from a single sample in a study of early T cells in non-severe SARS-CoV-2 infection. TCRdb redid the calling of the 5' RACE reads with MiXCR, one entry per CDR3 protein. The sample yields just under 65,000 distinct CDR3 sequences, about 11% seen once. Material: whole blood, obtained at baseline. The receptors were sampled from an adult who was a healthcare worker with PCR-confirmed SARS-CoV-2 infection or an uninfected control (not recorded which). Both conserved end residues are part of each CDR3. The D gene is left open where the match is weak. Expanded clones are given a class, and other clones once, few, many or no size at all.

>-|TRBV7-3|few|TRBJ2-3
TGTGCCAGCAGCGATACCCGGGACCGCCCGCAGTATTTT
CASSDTRDRPQYF
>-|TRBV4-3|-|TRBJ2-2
TGCGCCAGCAGCCAAGAGATAGTGGGCGGGGAGCTGTTTTTT
CASSQEIVGGELFF
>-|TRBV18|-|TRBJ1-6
TGTGCCAGCTCACCACAGGGGACCTATAATTCACCCCTCCACTTT
CASSPQGTYNSPLHF
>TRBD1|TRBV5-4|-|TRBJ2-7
TGTGCCAGCAGCTCAAAGGACAGGGTCGGGTTCGAGGAGCAGCACTTC
CASSSKDRVGFEEQHF
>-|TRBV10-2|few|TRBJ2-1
TGCGCCAGCAGCGGGACTGCCAATGAGCAGTTCTTC
CASSGTANEQFF
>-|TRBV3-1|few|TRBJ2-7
TGTGCCAGCAGCCAAGATCTGGCTAGCGTCGAGCAGTACTTC
CASSQDLASVEQYF
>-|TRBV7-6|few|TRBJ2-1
TGTGCCAGCAGCAAGACAGTCCGCTACAATGAGCAGTTCTTC
CASSKTVRYNEQFF
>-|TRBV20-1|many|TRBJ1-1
TGCAGTGCTGGTCGGGGGGGTACAGCTTTCTTT
CSAGRGGTAFF
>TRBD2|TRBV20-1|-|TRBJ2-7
TGCAGTGCTAGAGATGGGACTAGCGGTTCCTACGAGCAGTACTTC
CSARDGTSGSYEQYF
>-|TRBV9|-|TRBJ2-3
TGTGCCAGCAGCGTAGCGGAGGGTGGCACAGATACGCAGTATTTT
CASSVAEGGTDTQYF
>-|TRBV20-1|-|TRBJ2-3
TGCAGTGCTAGATTTTTGTCATCAGATACGCAGTATTTT
CSARFLSSDTQYF
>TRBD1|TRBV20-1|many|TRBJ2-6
TGCAGTGCTAGTGCCCCGGACAGGAAAAGCTCTGGGGCCAACGTCCTGACTTTC
CSASAPDRKSSGANVLTF
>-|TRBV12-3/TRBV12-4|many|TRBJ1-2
TGTGCCAGCAGTTTAACACAGGGCAATGGCTACACCTTC
CASSLTQGNGYTF
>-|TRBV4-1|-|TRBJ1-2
TGCGCCAGCAGCCAATCTGACAGCCTCAACTATGGCTACACCTTC
CASSQSDSLNYGYTF
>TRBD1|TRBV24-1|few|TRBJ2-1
TGTGCCAGCGGGACAGGAGGGAGCAATGAGCAGTTCTTC
CASGTGGSNEQFF
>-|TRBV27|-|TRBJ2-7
TGTGCCAGCAGTTTATCGGGGGTGGGCGGCTACGAGCAGTACTTC
CASSLSGVGGYEQYF
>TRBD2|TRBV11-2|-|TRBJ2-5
TGTGCCAGCAGCTTAGTCGGCGGCGGGGGGAATCAAGAGACCCAGTACTTC
CASSLVGGGGNQETQYF
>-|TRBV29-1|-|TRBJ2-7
TGCAGCGCCCGGACAGAGGCCCCGTACGAGCAGTACTTC
CSARTEAPYEQYF
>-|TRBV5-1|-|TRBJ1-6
TGCGCCAGCAGCTTTGGGGCAGGGTGGCATTCACCCCTCCACTTT
CASSFGAGWHSPLHF
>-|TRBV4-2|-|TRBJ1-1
TGTGCCAGCAGCCAAGATCCCAGTATGAACACTGAAGCTTTCTTT
CASSQDPSMNTEAFF
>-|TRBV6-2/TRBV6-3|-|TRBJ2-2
TGTGCCAGCAGCCCGGTATGGGGCACCGGGGAGCTGTTTTTT
CASSPVWGTGELFF
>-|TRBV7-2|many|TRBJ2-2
TGTGCCAGCAGCCGACCGCACACCGGGGAGCTGTTTTTT
CASSRPHTGELFF
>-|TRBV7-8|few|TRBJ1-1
TGTGCCAGCACGCGGATTATGAACACTGAAGCTTTCTTT
CASTRIMNTEAFF
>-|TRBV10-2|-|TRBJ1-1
TGCGCCAGCAGTGAGTACAGGGCGACTGAAGCTTTCTTT
CASSEYRATEAFF
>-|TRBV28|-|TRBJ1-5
TGTGCCAGCAGAACGTGGGGGCCCCAGCATTTT
CASRTWGPQHF
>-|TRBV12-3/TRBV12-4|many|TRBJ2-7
TGTGCCAGCAGCCCCGACAGAGCCTACGAGCAGTACTTC
CASSPDRAYEQYF
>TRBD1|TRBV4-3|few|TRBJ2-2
TGCGCCAGCAGCCAAGATCTGATTGGTACTGCGGTAGGGGGCGACACCGGGGAGCTGTTTTTT
CASSQDLIGTAVGGDTGELFF
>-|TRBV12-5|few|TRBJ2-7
TGTGCTAGTGGTTTGGTAAGGCTGGGACATTACTACGAGCAGTACTTC
CASGLVRLGHYYEQYF
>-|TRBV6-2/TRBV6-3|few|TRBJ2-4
TGTGCCAGCAGTCCCGGACGCATTCAGTACTTC
CASSPGRIQYF
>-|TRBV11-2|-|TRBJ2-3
TGTGCCAGCAGCTCCCTCGCACAGGGCAACACAGATACGCAGTATTTT
CASSSLAQGNTDTQYF
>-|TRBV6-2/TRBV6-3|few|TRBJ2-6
TGTGCCAGCACCCTAAGGGTCTCTGGGGCCAACGTCCTGACTTTC
CASTLRVSGANVLTF
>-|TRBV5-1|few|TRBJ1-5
TGCGCCAGCAGCTTATTCCTACCAGGGAGTAGCAATCAGCCCCAGCATTTT
CASSLFLPGSSNQPQHF
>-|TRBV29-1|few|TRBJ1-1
TGCAGCGTTGAAGGGAAAAACACTGAAGCTTTCTTT
CSVEGKNTEAFF
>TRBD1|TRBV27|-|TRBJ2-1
TGTGCCAGCAGCCCGGGACAGGGGATATATGAGCAGTTCTTC
CASSPGQGIYEQFF
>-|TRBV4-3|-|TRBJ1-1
TGCGCCAGCAGCCAAGCCGTGACAGCGAACACTGAAGCTTTCTTT
CASSQAVTANTEAFF
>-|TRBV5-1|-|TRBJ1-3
TGCGCCAGCAGCTTGGCGACAGCAAACACCATATATTTT
CASSLATANTIYF
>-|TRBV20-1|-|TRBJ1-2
TGCAGCGGGGGGCGCCAGGGAGCCAACTATGGCTACACCTTC
CSGGRQGANYGYTF
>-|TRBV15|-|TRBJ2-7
TGTGCCACCAGCAGAGGGACTTCTCTCTACGAGCAGTACTTC
CATSRGTSLYEQYF
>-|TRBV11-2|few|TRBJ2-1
TGTGCCAGCAGCGAGACAGTCACTCCCTACAATGAGCAGTTCTTC
CASSETVTPYNEQFF
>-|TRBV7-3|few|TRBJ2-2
TGTGCCAGCAGCTTAAACTCGGGACAGAACACCGGGGAGCTGTTTTTT
CASSLNSGQNTGELFF
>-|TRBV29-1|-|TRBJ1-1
TGCAGCTTCTACTCTAACACTGAAGCTTTCTTT
CSFYSNTEAFF
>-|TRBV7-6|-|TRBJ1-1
TGTGCCAGCAGCCCTACCCAACAGGGTGGTAACACTGAAGCTTTCTTT
CASSPTQQGGNTEAFF